Below, 24 T cell receptor beta chains from the same sample are listed, as sequenced in a study of blood T cell repertoires in COVID-19. Profiling relied on immunoSEQ multiplex PCR, and the TCRdb table lists in-frame clones only, not all of them. This repertoire shows around 24,000 clones, approximately 77% found once; its top ten account for about 14%. What was sequenced was peripheral blood. The source is an elderly man with active or convalescent COVID-19.

V is TRBV4-3 and J is TRBJ1-6; D may be TRBD1 (6 bases). This CDR3 is 17 amino acids long. The germline gives CDR1 LGHNA, CDR2 YSLEER. Trimming removed 1 base at V and 6 bases at J, with 16 bases between. The chain's CDR3 is CASSQVDSRVGNSPLHF. Written as DNA, the CDR3 is TGCGCCAGCAGCCAAGTGGACAGCCGGGTGGGTAATTCACCCCTCCACTTT.

The chain links TRBV5-1 to TRBJ2-3; TRBD2 might be the D (5 bases). CDR1 and CDR2 (germline): SGHRS, YFSETQ. The CDR3 has 14 residues. The V end was cut by 4 bases, the J end by 2 bases, with 11 bases between. CDR3 amino acids: CASSQGLVTDTQYF. CDR3 DNA: TGCGCCAGCAGCCAAGGACTGGTCACAGATACGCAGTATTTT.

The chain joins TRBV10-2 to TRBJ1-6, with D hard to call. Germline-derived CDR1 and CDR2 are WSHSY and SAAADI. The CDR3 has 12 amino acids. V was cut by 3 bases and J by 14 bases, with 11 bases left in between. CDR3 sequence (DNA): TGCGCCAGCAGTGACGCGTTGCTATCCCTCCACTTT. This encodes CASSDALLSLHF.

This chain uses TRBV7-2 with TRBJ1-4; no reliable D call. Trimming removed 5 bases at V and 10 bases at J, with 17 bases between. The CDR3 consists of 14 residues. CDR1 SGHTA and CDR2 FQGNSA come from the germline V gene. This chain's CDR3 is CASSIMEVGGKLFF. The CDR3 nucleotides are TGTGCCAGCAGCATTATGGAGGTGGGAGGAAAACTGTTTTTT.

The rearrangement uses TRBV12-5 and TRBJ2-1; perhaps TRBD2 as D (5 bases). This CDR3 comprises 12 residues. Germline loops: CDR1 LGHNT, CDR2 FRNRAP. V lost 5 bases, J lost 7 bases, and 9 bases lay in between. CDR3 protein: CASGLARNEQFF. DNA of the CDR3: TGTGCTAGTGGTCTAGCTCGGAATGAGCAGTTCTTC.

This clone was counted only a few times. The chain combines TRBV7-3 with TRBJ2-2; the match to TRBD2 covers 12 bases. Germline assignment: CDR1 SGHTA and CDR2 FQGTGA. With 5 bases clipped from V and 5 bases from J, the junction kept 6 bases outside the gene matches. The CDR3 runs 16 residues. CDR3 nucleotide sequence: TGTGCCAGCAGCCGTGGCGGACTAGCGGGGACCGGGGAGCTGTTTTTT. The encoded protein is CASSRGGLAGTGELFF.

The chain carries TRBV24-1 and TRBJ2-3; TRBD1 aligns across 8 bases. Germline CDR1 reads KGHDR; CDR2 reads SFDVKD. This CDR3 has 15 residues. After removal of 9 bases from V and 2 bases from J, the junction contained 9 bases not matched to a gene. This chain's CDR3 is CATSLGQGDTDTQYF. The CDR3, as DNA: TGTGCCACCTCCTTAGGACAGGGAGACACAGATACGCAGTATTTT.

The J gene is TRBJ1-3, the V gene TRBV9; no definite D call. In germline, CDR1 is SGDLS, CDR2 YYNGEE. The V end lost 0 bases, the J end lost 7 bases, and 14 bases lay between the germline ends. The CDR3 runs 15 residues. The CDR3 DNA is TGTGCCAGCAGCGTAGTGGCCTGGGCCGGCAACACCATATATTTT. This codes for CASSVVAWAGNTIYF.

The gene calls are TRBV11-3 and TRBJ2-7; possibly TRBD1 for D (5 bases). Trimming removed 4 bases at V and 4 bases at J, with 11 bases between. Germline CDR1 is SGHNT and CDR2 is YENEEA. This CDR3 spans 13 amino acids. CDR3 loop: CASSYGTGYEQYF. In nucleotides, the CDR3 is TGTGCCAGCAGCTACGGCACAGGTTACGAGCAGTACTTC.

The chain is built from TRBV11-3 and TRBJ2-7; 7 nucleotides align to TRBD1. The germline V gene encodes CDR1 SGHNT and CDR2 YENEEA. With V trimmed by 2 bases and J by 5 bases, 6 bases remained unmatched. The CDR3 is 14 amino acids. DNA of the CDR3: TGTGCCAGCAGCTTATTAGGGGGCGAGGACGAGCAGTACTTC. It specifies CASSLLGGEDEQYF.

The chain recombines TRBV6-1 with TRBJ1-5; D perhaps matches TRBD1 (6 bases). Germline V gene sequence: CDR1 MNHNS, CDR2 SASEGT. The V end was cut by 0 bases, the J end by 4 bases, with 13 bases between. CDR3 size: 16 residues. The CDR3 sequence is CASSEAIGRGNQPQHF. CDR3 bases: TGTGCCAGCAGTGAAGCAATAGGCAGGGGAAATCAGCCCCAGCATTTT.

The chain links TRBV28 to TRBJ2-7; maybe TRBD1 (6 bases). The V and J ends lost 6 bases and 3 bases respectively, with 18 bases between them. In germline, CDR1 is MDHEN, CDR2 SYDVKM. CDR3 length: 15 residues. CDR3 sequence: CASRGQTGGHYEQYF. The DNA of the CDR3 is TGTGCCAGCAGGGGTCAGACAGGCGGGCACTACGAGCAGTACTTC.

This clone showed up just once. The chain carries TRBV27 and TRBJ2-7; a weak D match, TRBD1 (6 bases). This CDR3 spans 15 amino acids. V was pared by 2 bases and J by 4 bases, with 15 bases between. The germline gives CDR1 MNHEY, CDR2 SMNVEV (reference sequence). The chain's CDR3 is CASSLSGTGWYEQYF. The CDR3 DNA reads TGTGCCAGCAGTTTAAGCGGAACAGGGTGGTACGAGCAGTACTTC.

This clone has only a few counts. The V and J genes are TRBV27 and TRBJ1-5; 10 nucleotides agree with TRBD1. CDR1 and CDR2 from the germline V gene are MNHEY and SMNVEV (reference sequence). There are 15 residues in the CDR3. The V segment lost 5 bases and the J segment 4 bases; nucleotides outside the gene matches: 5. The CDR3 DNA is TGTGCCAGCAGTGGCCTGGGACAGGGGAATCAGCCCCAGCATTTT. This gives the protein CASSGLGQGNQPQHF.

This chain links TRBV7-2 with TRBJ2-7; TRBD2 is a possible D gene (5 bases). This CDR3 has 15 residues. CDR1 and CDR2 (germline): SGHTA, FQGNSA. Trimming stripped 1 base from V and 0 bases from J, with 10 bases between. CDR3 bases: TGTGCCAGCAGCTTAGTCGGGATTAGCTCCTACGAGCAGTACTTC. Protein: CASSLVGISSYEQYF.

V usage is TRBV29-1 and J usage is TRBJ1-2; D uncertain. The germline CDR1 and CDR2 sequences are SQVTM and ANQGSEA. V was pared by 4 bases and J by 2 bases, with 8 bases between. CDR3 length equals 12 residues. This chain's CDR3 is CSVGEMNYGYTF. The CDR3, as DNA: TGCAGCGTTGGCGAGATGAACTATGGCTACACCTTC.

V gene TRBV11-2 combines with J gene TRBJ2-7, with D maybe TRBD2 (6 bases). Trimming took 4 bases from V and 2 from J, leaving 15 bases between them. The length of the CDR3 is 15 residues. The germline gives CDR1 SGHAT, CDR2 FQNNGV. The CDR3 loop is CASSSTSGGTYEQYF. CDR3 DNA sequence: TGTGCCAGCAGCTCCACCTCCGGGGGAACCTACGAGCAGTACTTC.

This clone was observed a handful of times. This sequence joins TRBV5-8 and TRBJ2-1; 11 bases are shared with TRBD2. The CDR3 is made up of 18 amino acids. Germline V lookup: CDR1 SGHTS, CDR2 YDEGEE. V was pared by 4 bases and J by 8 bases, with 17 bases of the junction left unmatched. The CDR3 DNA reads as TGTGCCAGCAGCAGGGGACAGGAGGTTAGCGGGAGGGCCCATGAGCAGTTCTTC. Translated: CASSRGQEVSGRAHEQFF.

In this sample, this clone turned up a few times. V gene TRBV27 combines with J gene TRBJ2-7, with 9 nucleotides matching TRBD2. V dropped 3 bases and J dropped 3; count of bases not matched to a gene: 6. Germline V gene lookup returns CDR1 MNHEY and CDR2 SMNVEV (reference sequence). This CDR3 is 15 amino acids long. The CDR3 here is CASSLREGLSYEQYF. The CDR3 DNA sequence: TGTGCCAGCAGTTTGCGGGAGGGCCTCAGCTACGAGCAGTACTTC.

This chain links TRBV4-3 with TRBJ1-1; TRBD1 matches at 8 bases. Trimming cost V 5 bases and J 1 base; bases outside gene matches: 6. The CDR3 loop spans 15 amino acids. Germline V gene lookup returns CDR1 LGHNA and CDR2 YSLEER. The CDR3 DNA reads as TGCGCCAGCAGCTCACTCGACAGGGGGAACACTGAAGCTTTCTTT. Protein sequence: CASSSLDRGNTEAFF.

The chain recombines TRBV5-1 with TRBJ2-5; 12 bases fit TRBD2. Trimming at V came to 0 bases and at J to 4 bases, leaving 1 base not matched to a gene. Germline assignment: CDR1 SGHRS and CDR2 YFSETQ. This CDR3 is built from 15 residues. CDR3 in DNA: TGCGCCAGCAGCTTGGCTAGCGGGGGGGCAGAGACCCAGTACTTC. Protein: CASSLASGGAETQYF.

V and J are TRBV5-1 and TRBJ2-7; TRBD2 aligns across 13 bases. The CDR3 extends over 16 amino acids. V trimming: 1 base; J trimming: 3 bases; junction bases outside the gene matches: 4. Germline CDR1 and CDR2: SGHRS and YFSETQ. CDR3 region: CASSLWTSGGIYEQYF. As DNA, the CDR3 is TGCGCCAGCAGCTTGTGGACTAGCGGGGGCATCTACGAGCAGTACTTC.

V usage is TRBV6-6 and J usage is TRBJ1-1; TRBD1 is a possible D gene (6 bases). Germline V CDR1 and CDR2: MNHNY, SVGAGI (reference sequence). The V end lost 0 bases, the J end lost 7 bases, and 9 bases lay between the germline ends. This CDR3 is 13 amino acids long. CDR3 residues: CASSYSTGIEAFF. The DNA for the CDR3 is TGTGCCAGCAGTTACTCCACAGGGATTGAAGCTTTCTTT.

The chain couples TRBV7-2 to TRBJ2-7; 12 bases match TRBD2. The CDR3 covers 14 residues. Germline V CDR1 and CDR2: SGHTA, FQGNSA. J was trimmed by 6 bases and V by 5 bases; bases with no gene match: 5. The DNA of the CDR3 is TGTGCCAGCAGCCCTAGCGGGGGGGAGGTCGAGCAGTACTTC. It specifies CASSPSGGEVEQYF.